One and the same sample provided the 24 T cell receptor beta chains below, sequenced in a study of blood T cell repertoires in COVID-19. Libraries were prepared by immunoSEQ multiplex PCR; TCRdb keeps only in-frame clonotypes and omits some of them. In the table there are about 190,000 clones, 60% to 80% of which are singletons. Sequenced material: peripheral blood. All receptors derive from a man aged 55 to 70 with active or convalescent COVID-19.

In its sample, this clone was seen many times. This sequence joins TRBV9 and TRBJ1-1; a possible D gene is TRBD1 (5 bases). V dropped 3 bases and J dropped 10 bases, with 13 bases sitting between them. The CDR3 runs to 12 residues. The V gene's germline CDR1 is SGDLS and CDR2 YYNGEE. The CDR3, as DNA: TGTGCCAGCAGCGCCGCGGGGGAAGTAGCTTTCTTT. Protein product: CASSAAGEVAFF. Filled out from reference TRBV9 and TRBJ1-1, the complete variable domain reads DSGVTQTPKHLITATGQRVTLRCSPRSGDLSVYWYQQSLDQGLQFLIQYYNGEERAKGNILERFSAQQFPDLHSELNLSSLELGDSALYFCASSAAGEVAFFGQGTRLTVV.

V usage is TRBV7-2 and J usage is TRBJ2-1, with 7 bases aligning to TRBD2. The CDR3 consists of 16 residues. In germline, CDR1 is SGHTA, CDR2 FQGNSA. V lost 6 bases, J lost 0 bases, and 8 bases stayed unmatched. The CDR3 spells CASRAWGGSSYNEQFF. CDR3 sequence (DNA): TGTGCCAGCAGGGCCTGGGGGGGGAGCTCCTACAATGAGCAGTTCTTC.

The chain links TRBV5-1 to TRBJ2-1; 9 bases match TRBD2. V gave up 6 bases and J gave up 2 bases; unmatched junction bases: 3. The CDR3 runs to 14 residues. The V gene's germline CDR1 is SGHRS and CDR2 YFSETQ. CDR3 DNA: TGCGCCAGCACGAGCGGGGGGACCTACAATGAGCAGTTCTTC. Its protein is CASTSGGTYNEQFF. The full variable domain, in which reference TRBV5-1 and TRBJ2-1 provide the parts outside the CDR3, is KAGVTQTPRYLIKTRGQQVTLSCSPISGHRSVSWYQQTPGQGLQFLFEYFSETQRNKGNFPGRFSGRQFSNSRSEMNVSTLELGDSALYLCASTSGGTYNEQFFGPGTRLTVL.

This clone has more than one count but fewer than ten. The chain employs TRBV18 and TRBJ1-4; unclear D gene. This CDR3 contains 14 residues. Germline lookup yields CDR1 KGHSH and CDR2 LQKENI. V lost 3 bases and J lost 7, with 12 bases in between. The CDR3 region is CASSPLTAREKLFF. For the CDR3, the DNA is TGTGCCAGCTCACCGTTAACAGCTCGTGAAAAACTGTTTTTT.

The rearrangement links TRBV13 to TRBJ2-7; D might be TRBD2 (6 bases). Trimming shortened V by 4 bases and J by 2 bases, and 18 bases separated the two germline ends. Germline lookup yields CDR1 PRHDT and CDR2 FYEKMQ (reference sequence). This CDR3 region has 16 residues. This chain's CDR3 is CASSSSVRLVPYEQYF. The CDR3 DNA reads TGTGCCAGCAGCTCCTCGGTGAGACTAGTCCCCTACGAGCAGTACTTC.

This chain joins TRBV9 and TRBJ2-2, with D unclear. The germline gives CDR1 SGDLS, CDR2 YYNGEE. The V end was cut by 0 bases, the J end by 3 bases, with 6 bases between. This CDR3 spans 14 amino acids. The CDR3 bases are TGTGCCAGCAGCGTAGCTCCCCACACCGGGGAGCTGTTTTTT. Amino acids: CASSVAPHTGELFF.

The V call is TRBV28, the J call TRBJ1-2; D ambiguous. The germline V gene has CDR1 MDHEN and CDR2 SYDVKM. Trimming shortened V by 4 bases and J by 3 bases, and 15 bases separated the two germline ends. This CDR3 has 15 amino acids. The CDR3 spells CASSSPGKMHYGYTF. The CDR3 nucleotides read TGTGCCAGCAGTTCGCCGGGAAAGATGCACTATGGCTACACCTTC.

In its sample, this clone was seen a few times. The chain links TRBV4-1 to TRBJ2-4; D is uncertain. The CDR3 is made up of 12 amino acids. Germline V gene sequence: CDR1 MGHRA, CDR2 YSYEKL. V was pared by 0 bases and J by 7 bases, with 4 bases between. The CDR3 is CASSQDMNIQYF. CDR3 in DNA: TGCGCCAGCAGCCAAGATATGAACATTCAGTACTTC.

V usage is TRBV27 and J usage is TRBJ2-7, with TRBD2 as a possible D gene (5 bases). The CDR3 is 14 residues long. Germline values: CDR1 MNHEY, CDR2 SMNVEV (reference sequence). Trimming took 5 bases from V and 4 from J, leaving 15 bases between them. The CDR3 sequence: CASSPLTRGYEQYF. DNA of the CDR3: TGTGCCAGCAGTCCGCTGACAAGAGGGTACGAGCAGTACTTC.

This clone has more than one count but fewer than ten. The CDR3 DNA follows: TGTGCCAGCAGCCTCACAGATACGCAGTATTTT. Residues: CASSLTDTQYF. The V call is TRBV7-2, the J call TRBJ2-3; D gene unclear. V was trimmed by 5 bases and J by 2 bases, leaving 2 bases between them. Germline CDR1 reads SGHTA; CDR2 reads FQGNSA. The CDR3 consists of 11 residues.

V and J are TRBV5-1 and TRBJ1-1; weak D call: TRBD1 (5 bases). Germline assignment: CDR1 SGHRS and CDR2 YFSETQ. Trimming stripped 3 bases from V and 1 base from J, with 10 bases between. This CDR3 is 14 amino acids long. The CDR3, as DNA: TGCGCCAGCAGCTCGCATCAGGGGAACACTGAAGCTTTCTTT. Translation gives CASSSHQGNTEAFF. Supplemented by reference TRBV5-1 and TRBJ1-1, the full variable domain reads KAGVTQTPRYLIKTRGQQVTLSCSPISGHRSVSWYQQTPGQGLQFLFEYFSETQRNKGNFPGRFSGRQFSNSRSEMNVSTLELGDSALYLCASSSHQGNTEAFFGQGTRLTVV.

This clone was recorded a few times. The rearrangement links TRBV4-3 to TRBJ2-1, with 11 bases that match TRBD2. The ends lost 4 bases at V and 16 bases at J; junction bases unmatched: 15. The CDR3 loop spans 15 amino acids. Germline lookup yields CDR1 LGHNA and CDR2 YSLEER. This chain's CDR3 is CASSPRLAGPGSVFF. DNA for the CDR3: TGCGCCAGCAGCCCCCGACTAGCGGGACCGGGTTCCGTATTCTTC.

The chain has TRBV7-8 and TRBJ2-1, with no clear D. Germline V gene lookup returns CDR1 SGHVS and CDR2 FQNEAQ. The length of the CDR3 is 11 residues. The V end was cut by 3 bases, the J end by 9 bases, with 6 bases between. DNA of the CDR3: TGTGCCAGCAGCTTGAGTGGTGAGCAGTTCTTC. Translated: CASSLSGEQFF.

The CDR3 loop reads CAWVTGIITDTQYF. CDR3 bases: TGTGCCTGGGTAACCGGGATTATCACAGATACGCAGTATTTT. The chain employs TRBV30 and TRBJ2-3; a possible D gene is TRBD2 (5 bases). In germline, CDR1 is GTSNPN, CDR2 SVGIG (reference sequence). Trimming removed 5 bases at V and 2 bases at J, with 14 bases between. The CDR3 runs to 14 residues.

CDR3 nucleotides: TGCGCCAGCAGCCAAGACTATGGCTCCTACGAGCAGTACTTC. Its protein product is CASSQDYGSYEQYF. The chain combines TRBV4-3 with TRBJ2-7; no clear D gene. V was clipped by 0 bases and J by 0 bases, with 6 bases between them. CDR3 length: 14 amino acids. CDR1 LGHNA and CDR2 YSLEER come from the germline V gene.

The table lists this clone with a few counts. This rearrangement joins TRBV4-1 to TRBJ2-3; 15 bases are shared with TRBD2. The V gene's germline CDR1 is MGHRA and CDR2 YSYEKL. J lost 7 bases, V lost 0 bases, and 5 bases had no gene match. This CDR3 has 17 residues. CDR3 DNA sequence: TGCGCCAGCAGCCAAGATTCGGGGACTAGCGGGAGGTATACGCAGTATTTT. Translation: CASSQDSGTSGRYTQYF.

V is TRBV21-1 and J is TRBJ2-3; the D call of TRBD2 is as the table states it, not checked on the DNA. TRBV21-1 is designated a pseudogene. This CDR3 spans 15 amino acids. The CDR3 here is CASSKVVGAADTQYF. The CDR3 DNA reads as TGTGCCAGCAGCAAAGTCGTCGGAGCAGCGGATACGCAGTATTTT.

This sequence joins TRBV6-1 and TRBJ1-1; 8 bases are shared with TRBD1. Trimming removed 10 bases from V and 7 bases from J; junction bases left unmatched: 11. The V gene's germline CDR1 is MNHNS and CDR2 SASEGT. This CDR3 comprises 13 residues. The CDR3 region has the DNA TGTGCCACCGTTTTAGACAGGGGAGGTGAAGCTTTCTTT. This gives the protein CATVLDRGGEAFF.

This clone was observed a few times. This rearrangement joins TRBV19 to TRBJ1-1, with a tentative D call TRBD1 (6 bases). The CDR3 runs to 14 residues. Looked up from germline, CDR1 is LNHDA and CDR2 is SQIVND (reference sequence). V lost 3 bases to trimming and J lost 5 bases, with 13 bases between them. The CDR3 region is CASSISRGGTEAFF. As DNA, the CDR3 is TGTGCCAGTAGTATTAGCAGGGGAGGGACTGAAGCTTTCTTT.

This clone was found a few times. The chain is built from TRBV28 and TRBJ2-5; no reliable D call. Germline lookup yields CDR1 MDHEN and CDR2 SYDVKM. V gave up 5 bases and J gave up 7 bases, with 23 bases separating them. The CDR3 contains 16 residues. The CDR3 here is CASSPRGRHPKGTQYF. The CDR3 DNA is TGTGCCAGCAGTCCCCGCGGCCGCCACCCAAAAGGGACCCAGTACTTC.

The gene calls are TRBV28 and TRBJ1-1; possibly TRBD1 for D (5 bases). Deletions cut 6 bases from V and 0 bases from J, with 14 bases between. CDR3 length: 15 amino acids. Germline values: CDR1 MDHEN, CDR2 SYDVKM. CDR3 region: CASSLSGGMNTEAFF. CDR3 nucleotide sequence: TGTGCCAGCAGCCTCAGTGGGGGGATGAACACTGAAGCTTTCTTT.

V and J are TRBV10-2 and TRBJ2-1; possible D gene TRBD1, 7 bases. The V end was cut by 5 bases, the J end by 9 bases, with 14 bases between. This CDR3 comprises 13 residues. Germline-derived CDR1 and CDR2 are WSHSY and SAAADI. Written as DNA, the CDR3 is TGCGCCAGCAGTAAAAACAGGGGAGGTGAGCAGTTCTTC. This gives the protein CASSKNRGGEQFF.

The chain links TRBV7-3 to TRBJ2-3; D is perhaps TRBD1 (6 bases). With 0 bases removed from V and 6 bases from J, the gap between germline ends came to 10 bases. This CDR3 contains 14 residues. Germline V gives CDR1 SGHTA, CDR2 FQGTGA. The CDR3 region is CASSLTDSYDTQYF. DNA of the CDR3: TGTGCCAGCAGCTTAACGGACAGTTACGATACGCAGTATTTT.

The V call is TRBV19, the J call TRBJ1-2; D is unclear. Trimming removed 4 bases from V and 5 bases from J, with 14 bases in between. Germline CDR1 and CDR2: LNHDA and SQIVND (reference sequence). The CDR3 contains 14 residues. This chain's CDR3 is CASSTTRGDYGYTF. The CDR3, as DNA: TGTGCCAGTAGTACGACGCGAGGAGATTATGGCTACACCTTC. Using reference TRBV19 and TRBJ1-2 for the parts outside the CDR3, the full variable domain is DGGITQSPKYLFRKEGQNVTLSCEQNLNHDAMYWYRQDPGQGLRLIYYSQIVNDFQKGDIAEGYSVSREKKESFPLTVTSAQKNPTAFYLCASSTTRGDYGYTFGSGTRLTVV.